A selection of T cell receptor beta chains follows, all from one sample in a study of blood T cell repertoires in COVID-19. Using immunoSEQ multiplex PCR, the repertoire was profiled, and TCRdb retains in-frame clones only, with some absent. This table has about 200,000 clones, around 83% appearing once. The sequencing input was peripheral blood. The receptor source for this set is a woman in her seventies with COVID-19, enrolled during active disease. The CDR3 runs from the conserved cysteine through the conserved F or W. The order of the fields is clone size, D gene, J gene, CDR3 length, V gene, CDR3 DNA, CDR3 protein. D genes are given only for firm matches. Only part of the rows carry a size: once, few, many, or a class if the clone is expanded.

abundance: -; d_gene: -; j_gene: TRBJ1-3; len: 14; v_gene: TRBV7-2; CDR3nt: TGTGCCAGCAGTAAGGTCAGGTCCCAGCAAACCATATATTTT; CDR3aa: CASSKVRSQQTIYF
abundance: many; d_gene: TRBD1; j_gene: TRBJ2-7; len: 12; v_gene: TRBV29-1; CDR3nt: TGCAGCGCCCAGGACAGGGGGGATGAGCAGTACTTC; CDR3aa: CSAQDRGDEQYF
abundance: once; d_gene: TRBD2; j_gene: TRBJ2-1; len: 17; v_gene: TRBV11-2; CDR3nt: TGTGCCAGCAGCCCCTGGTTTGCGGGAGGCTCCTACAATGAGCAGTTCTTC; CDR3aa: CASSPWFAGGSYNEQFF
abundance: -; d_gene: -; j_gene: TRBJ2-2; len: 15; v_gene: TRBV6-4; CDR3nt: TGTGCCAGCAGCCTATCGGCGGGAATCACCGGGGAGCTGTTTTTT; CDR3aa: CASSLSAGITGELFF
abundance: -; d_gene: TRBD1; j_gene: TRBJ2-1; len: 13; v_gene: TRBV28; CDR3nt: TGTGCCAGCAGGACAGGGACCAGGGATGAGCAGTTCTTC; CDR3aa: CASRTGTRDEQFF
abundance: few; d_gene: -; j_gene: TRBJ1-6; len: 13; v_gene: TRBV9; CDR3nt: TGTGCCAGCAGCGCGTCAGGGATTTCACCCCTCCACTTT; CDR3aa: CASSASGISPLHF
abundance: -; d_gene: -; j_gene: TRBJ1-3; len: 14; v_gene: TRBV28; CDR3nt: TGTGCCAGCACCCCGGGGGGCTCTGGAAACACCATATATTTT; CDR3aa: CASTPGGSGNTIYF
abundance: once; d_gene: TRBD1; j_gene: TRBJ1-3; len: 18; v_gene: TRBV19; CDR3nt: TGTGCCAGTAGTCCACACCGACAGGGGGCCGCCGGAGGAAACACCATATATTTT; CDR3aa: CASSPHRQGAAGGNTIYF
abundance: -; d_gene: -; j_gene: TRBJ1-2; len: 10; v_gene: TRBV28; CDR3nt: TGTGCCAGCAGTTCGCGAGGCTACACCTTC; CDR3aa: CASSSRGYTF
abundance: -; d_gene: -; j_gene: TRBJ2-7; len: 15; v_gene: TRBV5-4; CDR3nt: TGTGCCAGCAGCTTGTCTGGCAGGGGCTCCTACGAGCAGTACTTC; CDR3aa: CASSLSGRGSYEQYF
abundance: -; d_gene: TRBD1; j_gene: TRBJ1-4; len: 16; v_gene: TRBV28; CDR3nt: TGTGCCAGCAGCCTCTTAGGGGGGGACAGGGAGGCAAAACTGTTTTTT; CDR3aa: CASSLLGGDREAKLFF
abundance: -; d_gene: -; j_gene: TRBJ2-5; len: 14; v_gene: TRBV28; CDR3nt: TGTGCCAGCAGTTACGGACGGGAAGGTGGGACCCAGTACTTC; CDR3aa: CASSYGREGGTQYF
abundance: few; d_gene: -; j_gene: TRBJ1-3; len: 13; v_gene: TRBV3-1/TRBV3-2; CDR3nt: TGTGCCAGCAGCCCACCCTCAACCGACAGTATATATTTT; CDR3aa: CASSPPSTDSIYF
abundance: many; d_gene: -; j_gene: TRBJ2-7; len: 15; v_gene: TRBV6-5; CDR3nt: TGTGCCAGCAGAAGGAACCGGGACACCGTCGCCGAGCAGTACTTC; CDR3aa: CASRRNRDTVAEQYF
abundance: -; d_gene: TRBD1; j_gene: TRBJ1-2; len: 14; v_gene: TRBV20-1; CDR3nt: TGCAGTGCTAGTCCTGAAGGGGGCGCAGATGGCTACACCTTC; CDR3aa: CSASPEGGADGYTF
abundance: -; d_gene: TRBD2; j_gene: TRBJ2-1; len: 15; v_gene: TRBV5-1; CDR3nt: TGCGCCAGCAGCGGTAGCGGGAGCGCCCTAAATGAGCAGTTCTTC; CDR3aa: CASSGSGSALNEQFF
abundance: -; d_gene: -; j_gene: TRBJ1-5; len: 13; v_gene: TRBV28; CDR3nt: TGTGCCACCTTACAAGATAGGCGGGAGCCCCAGCATTTT; CDR3aa: CATLQDRREPQHF
abundance: -; d_gene: TRBD2; j_gene: TRBJ2-2; len: 16; v_gene: TRBV5-1; CDR3nt: TGCGCCAGCAGCTTGCTAGCGGGAGGAACGACCGGGGAGCTGTTTTTT; CDR3aa: CASSLLAGGTTGELFF
abundance: few; d_gene: TRBD1; j_gene: TRBJ1-2; len: 13; v_gene: TRBV29-1; CDR3nt: TGCAGCGTTGTGGACAGGGTGTTTCATGGCTACACCTTC; CDR3aa: CSVVDRVFHGYTF
abundance: many; d_gene: TRBD1; j_gene: TRBJ2-7; len: 14; v_gene: TRBV7-2; CDR3nt: TGTGCCAGCAGCTGGGGGACAGTGCTCGACGAGCAGTACTTC; CDR3aa: CASSWGTVLDEQYF
abundance: -; d_gene: -; j_gene: TRBJ2-3; len: 16; v_gene: TRBV19; CDR3nt: TGTGCCAGTAGACCAATTATAGGATTCGGGACAGATACGCAGTATTTT; CDR3aa: CASRPIIGFGTDTQYF
abundance: -; d_gene: TRBD1; j_gene: TRBJ1-1; len: 15; v_gene: TRBV7-2; CDR3nt: TGTGCCAGCAGCTACCGCGCGGACAGGGGGACTGAAGCTTTCTTT; CDR3aa: CASSYRADRGTEAFF
abundance: -; d_gene: -; j_gene: TRBJ2-7; len: 15; v_gene: TRBV10-2; CDR3nt: TGCGCCAGCAGCTTCAAACAGGGCGTAACCTACGAGCAGTACTTC; CDR3aa: CASSFKQGVTYEQYF
abundance: -; d_gene: -; j_gene: TRBJ1-1; len: 11; v_gene: TRBV28; CDR3nt: TGTGCCAGCAGTCAGTCTTTTGAAGCTTTCTTT; CDR3aa: CASSQSFEAFF
abundance: -; d_gene: TRBD2; j_gene: TRBJ2-5; len: 16; v_gene: TRBV18; CDR3nt: TGTGCCAGCTCACCCTTAGGCGGGAGTGGGCAAGAGACCCAGTACTTC; CDR3aa: CASSPLGGSGQETQYF
abundance: -; d_gene: -; j_gene: TRBJ2-4; len: 15; v_gene: TRBV3-1/TRBV3-2; CDR3nt: TGTGCCAGCAGCCGTCGCCGGGAGTCTGGGAACATTCAGTACTTC; CDR3aa: CASSRRRESGNIQYF
abundance: -; d_gene: -; j_gene: TRBJ2-7; len: 14; v_gene: TRBV9; CDR3nt: TGTGCCAGCAGCGTAGAAGGGGGAGGGCCCGAGCAGTACTTC; CDR3aa: CASSVEGGGPEQYF
abundance: -; d_gene: -; j_gene: TRBJ2-7; len: 15; v_gene: TRBV28; CDR3nt: TGTGCCAGCAGTTTAGCTTCGCGGGCGACCTACGAGCAGTACTTC; CDR3aa: CASSLASRATYEQYF
abundance: -; d_gene: TRBD2; j_gene: TRBJ2-3; len: 16; v_gene: TRBV25-1; CDR3nt: TGTGCCAGCAGTGCACTAGCGGGGGCCGACACAGATACGCAGTATTTT; CDR3aa: CASSALAGADTDTQYF
abundance: -; d_gene: TRBD1; j_gene: TRBJ2-1; len: 16; v_gene: TRBV2; CDR3nt: TGTGCCAGCAGTGAAACGGGGCCCAGGGGGCCGCATACGCAGTTCTTC; CDR3aa: CASSETGPRGPHTQFF
abundance: -; d_gene: -; j_gene: TRBJ1-3; len: 17; v_gene: TRBV7-2; CDR3nt: TGTGCCAGCAGCTTAGGACAAGGGAGGTACTCTGGAAACACCATATATTTT; CDR3aa: CASSLGQGRYSGNTIYF
abundance: -; d_gene: -; j_gene: TRBJ1-1; len: 13; v_gene: TRBV25-1; CDR3nt: TGTGCCAGCAGTTCGCCAGGGTCCACTGAAGCTTTCTTT; CDR3aa: CASSSPGSTEAFF
abundance: -; d_gene: -; j_gene: TRBJ1-5; len: 13; v_gene: TRBV6-5; CDR3nt: TGTGCCAGCAGTCCACTTTCGGGGGAGCCCCAGCATTTT; CDR3aa: CASSPLSGEPQHF
abundance: few; d_gene: TRBD1; j_gene: TRBJ1-1; len: 14; v_gene: TRBV3-1/TRBV3-2; CDR3nt: TGTGCCAGCAGCCAGGAACAGGGGAGGACTGAAGCTTTCTTT; CDR3aa: CASSQEQGRTEAFF
abundance: -; d_gene: -; j_gene: TRBJ2-1; len: 11; v_gene: TRBV20-1; CDR3nt: TGCAGTGCTAGAGGGAGTAATGAGCAGTTCTTC; CDR3aa: CSARGSNEQFF
abundance: -; d_gene: TRBD2; j_gene: TRBJ2-1; len: 18; v_gene: TRBV11-2; CDR3nt: TGTGCCAGCACCTCTCGGACTAGCGGGAGTCTGGCCTACAATGAGCAGTTCTTC; CDR3aa: CASTSRTSGSLAYNEQFF
abundance: -; d_gene: -; j_gene: TRBJ1-1; len: 15; v_gene: TRBV5-1; CDR3nt: TGCGCCAGCAGCTTGTTGGGAGGGGGAGTAACTGAAGCTTTCTTT; CDR3aa: CASSLLGGGVTEAFF
abundance: -; d_gene: TRBD1; j_gene: TRBJ1-2; len: 15; v_gene: TRBV2; CDR3nt: TGTGCCAGCAATGGGGGACAGGGGACTGGGCGTGGCTACACCTTC; CDR3aa: CASNGGQGTGRGYTF
abundance: once; d_gene: TRBD1; j_gene: TRBJ1-6; len: 15; v_gene: TRBV7-2; CDR3nt: TGTGCCAGCAGCTTTGAGGCAGGGGGTGATTCACCCCTCCACTTT; CDR3aa: CASSFEAGGDSPLHF
abundance: -; d_gene: -; j_gene: TRBJ2-1; len: 15; v_gene: TRBV5-1; CDR3nt: TGCGCCAGCAGCTTGGTACCGGGAGCCTACAATGAGCAGTTCTTC; CDR3aa: CASSLVPGAYNEQFF
abundance: once; d_gene: -; j_gene: TRBJ1-6; len: 18; v_gene: TRBV4-2; CDR3nt: TGTGCCAGCAGCCAAGAGAACAGGGCAACGGGTTATGGTTCACCCCTCCACTTT; CDR3aa: CASSQENRATGYGSPLHF
abundance: -; d_gene: -; j_gene: TRBJ2-1; len: 12; v_gene: TRBV5-4; CDR3nt: TGTGCCAGCAGCCCCGACTTCAATGAGCAGTTCTTC; CDR3aa: CASSPDFNEQFF